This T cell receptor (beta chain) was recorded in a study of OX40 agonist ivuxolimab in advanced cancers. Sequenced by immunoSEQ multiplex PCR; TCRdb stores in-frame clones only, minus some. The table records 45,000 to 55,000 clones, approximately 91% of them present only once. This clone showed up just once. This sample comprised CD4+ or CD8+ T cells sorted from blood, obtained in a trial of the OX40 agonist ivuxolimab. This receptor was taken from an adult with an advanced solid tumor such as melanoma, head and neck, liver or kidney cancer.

The CDR3 DNA reads TGTGCCAGCAGTTCCCTATCAGGACACCTCTACGAGCAGTACTTC. Its protein is CASSSLSGHLYEQYF. The rearrangement links TRBV28 to TRBJ2-7; the D gene is possibly TRBD1 (5 bases). Per germline, CDR1 MDHEN and CDR2 SYDVKM. V was trimmed by 4 bases and J by 3 bases, leaving 16 bases between them. This CDR3 contains 15 residues.